The clone carrying this T cell receptor beta chain has a handful of counts. CD4+CD45RO+CD25- cells were isolated as memory CD4+ T cells. After constant-region reverse-primer amplification, full-length variable regions underwent semi-nested PCR with Nested Universal Primer A. TCRdb re-derived calls from the 5' RACE reads in MiXCR, one entry per CDR3 protein. This table has tens of thousands of distinct CDR3 sequences, around 26% appearing once. CDR1 MGHRA and CDR2 YSYEKL come from the germline V gene. The V end was cut by 1 base, the J end by 0 bases, with 10 bases between. There are 16 residues in the CDR3.

The receptor was isolated from a female donor with breast cancer. This chain joins TRBV4-1 and TRBJ2-1; no firm D call. Input material: tumor-infiltrating memory CD4+ T cells sorted from the breast tumor. The subset: memory CD4+ T cells, CD4+CD45RO+CD25-. In DNA form, the CDR3 reads TGCGCCAGCAGCCAAGTCGACCTAGTCTCCTACAATGAGCAGTTCTTC. Protein product: CASSQVDLVSYNEQFF.